Listed below are T cell receptor beta chains from one sample, sequenced in a study of control samples from healthy donors and cancer patients. Assay used: immunoSEQ multiplex PCR; TCRdb lists only in-frame clones, some missing. The sample records 190,000 or so clones, 90% to 95% being singletons. Specimen: blood. Source of these receptors: a man aged 18 to 29 in good health. CDR3s include the opening cysteine and the closing phenylalanine or tryptophan. D genes are given only for firm matches. Expanded clones are given a class, and other clones once, few, many or no size at all.

v_call: TRBV5-1; j_call: TRBJ2-1; d_call: TRBD2; clone_size: -; cdr3_aa: CASRSASGDNEQFF; cdr3_nt: TGCGCCAGCAGGTCGGCTAGCGGGGACAATGAGCAGTTCTTC
v_call: TRBV24-1; j_call: TRBJ2-3; d_call: -; clone_size: -; cdr3_aa: CATSDRVISTDTQYF; cdr3_nt: TGTGCCACCAGTGACAGGGTGATAAGCACAGATACGCAGTATTTT
v_call: TRBV5-1; j_call: TRBJ2-2; d_call: -; clone_size: -; cdr3_aa: CASSLLGTENTGELFF; cdr3_nt: TGCGCCAGCAGCTTGCTCGGGACGGAGAACACCGGGGAGCTGTTTTTT
v_call: TRBV7-2; j_call: TRBJ1-5; d_call: -; clone_size: -; cdr3_aa: CASSPPGGQNQPQHF; cdr3_nt: TGTGCCAGCAGCCCCCCCGGCGGGCAAAATCAGCCCCAGCATTTT
v_call: TRBV19; j_call: TRBJ1-3; d_call: -; clone_size: -; cdr3_aa: CASPGTAGNTIYF; cdr3_nt: TGTGCCAGCCCCGGGACGGCTGGAAACACCATATATTTT
v_call: TRBV7-9; j_call: TRBJ1-1; d_call: TRBD1; clone_size: once; cdr3_aa: CASSPGTVNTEAFF; cdr3_nt: TGTGCCAGCAGCCCAGGGACAGTTAACACTGAAGCTTTCTTT
v_call: TRBV6-5; j_call: TRBJ2-7; d_call: TRBD1; clone_size: -; cdr3_aa: CASEVGTDSYEQYF; cdr3_nt: TGTGCCAGCGAAGTCGGGACAGATTCCTACGAGCAGTACTTC
v_call: TRBV7-6; j_call: TRBJ1-6; d_call: -; clone_size: -; cdr3_aa: CASSSLALNRNSPLHF; cdr3_nt: TGTGCCAGCAGCTCCCTAGCCCTAAACCGCAATTCACCCCTCCACTTT
v_call: TRBV6-5; j_call: TRBJ1-2; d_call: -; clone_size: -; cdr3_aa: CASSYGLQGAGYTF; cdr3_nt: TGTGCCAGCAGTTACGGGTTGCAAGGGGCTGGCTACACCTTC
v_call: TRBV2; j_call: TRBJ2-7; d_call: -; clone_size: -; cdr3_aa: CATGPGEQYF; cdr3_nt: TGTGCCACTGGGCCGGGGGAGCAGTACTTC
v_call: TRBV29-1; j_call: TRBJ2-7; d_call: -; clone_size: -; cdr3_aa: CSVPVVVGTKGAYEQYF; cdr3_nt: TGCAGCGTTCCCGTGGTCGTGGGGACGAAGGGGGCCTACGAGCAGTACTTC
v_call: TRBV7-9; j_call: TRBJ1-2; d_call: TRBD1; clone_size: -; cdr3_aa: CASSLAGTASGGYTF; cdr3_nt: TGTGCCAGCAGCTTAGCGGGGACAGCTTCGGGTGGCTACACCTTC
v_call: TRBV6-5; j_call: TRBJ2-7; d_call: TRBD2; clone_size: -; cdr3_aa: CASRRLAETYEQYF; cdr3_nt: TGTGCCAGCAGGAGACTAGCGGAGACCTACGAGCAGTACTTC
v_call: TRBV2; j_call: TRBJ2-7; d_call: TRBD1; clone_size: -; cdr3_aa: CASQETGTGVSEQYF; cdr3_nt: TGTGCCAGCCAAGAAACCGGGACAGGGGTTTCCGAGCAGTACTTC
v_call: TRBV5-6; j_call: TRBJ1-2; d_call: -; clone_size: -; cdr3_aa: CASSSGHPIYGYTF; cdr3_nt: TGTGCCAGCAGCTCGGGACACCCGATCTATGGCTACACCTTC
v_call: TRBV12-5; j_call: TRBJ1-6; d_call: -; clone_size: -; cdr3_aa: CASGLVGPVGSPLHF; cdr3_nt: TGTGCTAGTGGTTTGGTAGGGCCAGTGGGCTCACCCCTCCACTTT
v_call: TRBV12-3/TRBV12-4; j_call: TRBJ1-1; d_call: TRBD1; clone_size: -; cdr3_aa: CASSSMDRGAFF; cdr3_nt: TGTGCCAGCAGTTCTATGGACAGGGGAGCTTTCTTT
v_call: TRBV6-5; j_call: TRBJ1-2; d_call: TRBD1; clone_size: -; cdr3_aa: CASSYRGQFYGYTF; cdr3_nt: TGTGCCAGCAGTTACCGGGGACAGTTTTATGGCTACACCTTC
v_call: TRBV5-5; j_call: TRBJ1-1; d_call: -; clone_size: few; cdr3_aa: CASSLGGTTEAFF; cdr3_nt: TGTGCCAGCAGCTTGGGGGGGACCACTGAAGCTTTCTTT
v_call: TRBV7-3; j_call: TRBJ2-7; d_call: -; clone_size: few; cdr3_aa: CASSLGGFPYEQYF; cdr3_nt: TGTGCCAGCAGCTTAGGAGGATTTCCCTACGAGCAGTACTTC
v_call: TRBV5-5; j_call: TRBJ1-1; d_call: -; clone_size: -; cdr3_aa: CASSFVRVTEAFF; cdr3_nt: TGTGCCAGCAGCTTCGTACGGGTGACTGAAGCTTTCTTT
v_call: TRBV19; j_call: TRBJ1-5; d_call: -; clone_size: few; cdr3_aa: CASSSLFGFEEPQHF; cdr3_nt: TGTGCCAGTAGTTCCCTTTTTGGGTTTGAGGAGCCCCAGCATTTT